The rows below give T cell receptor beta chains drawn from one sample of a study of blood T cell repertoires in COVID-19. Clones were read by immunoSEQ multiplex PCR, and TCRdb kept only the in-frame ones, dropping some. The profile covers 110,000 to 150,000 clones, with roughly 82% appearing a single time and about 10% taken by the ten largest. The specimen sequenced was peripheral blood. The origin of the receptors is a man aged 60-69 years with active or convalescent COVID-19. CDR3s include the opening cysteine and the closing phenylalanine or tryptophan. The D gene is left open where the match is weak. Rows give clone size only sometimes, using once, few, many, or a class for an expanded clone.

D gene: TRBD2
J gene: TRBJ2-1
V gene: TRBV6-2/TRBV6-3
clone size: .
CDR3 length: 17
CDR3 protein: CASSYTLGAGGTDEQFF
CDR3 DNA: TGTGCCAGCAGTTACACTCTGGGAGCGGGAGGGACAGATGAGCAGTTCTTC

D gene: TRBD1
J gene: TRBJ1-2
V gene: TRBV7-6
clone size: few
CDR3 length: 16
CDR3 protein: CASSQLATGANYGYTF
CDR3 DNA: TGTGCCAGCAGCCAGCTGGCTACAGGGGCTAACTATGGCTACACCTTC

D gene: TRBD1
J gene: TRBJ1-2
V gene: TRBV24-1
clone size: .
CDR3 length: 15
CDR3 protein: CATSEAGGGLGGYTF
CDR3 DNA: TGTGCCACCAGTGAAGCAGGGGGTGGCTTAGGTGGCTACACCTTC

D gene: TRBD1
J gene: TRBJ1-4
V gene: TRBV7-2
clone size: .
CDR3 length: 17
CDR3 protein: CASSLTGTGGVYEKLFF
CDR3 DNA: TGTGCCAGCAGCTTAACGGGGACAGGGGGCGTTTATGAAAAACTGTTTTTT

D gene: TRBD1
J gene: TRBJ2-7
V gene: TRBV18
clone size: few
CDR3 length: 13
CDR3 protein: CASSPTGGYEQYF
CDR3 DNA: TGTGCCAGCTCACCGACAGGGGGGTACGAGCAGTACTTC

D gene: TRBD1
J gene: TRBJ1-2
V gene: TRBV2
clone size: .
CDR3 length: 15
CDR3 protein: CASRDRGRVVDGYTF
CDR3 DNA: TGTGCCAGCAGGGACAGGGGGCGCGTCGTAGATGGCTACACCTTC

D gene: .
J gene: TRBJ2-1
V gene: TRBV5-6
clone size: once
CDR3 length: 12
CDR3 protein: CASRGAGIEQFF
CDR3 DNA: TGTGCCAGCAGGGGGGCAGGGATTGAGCAGTTCTTC

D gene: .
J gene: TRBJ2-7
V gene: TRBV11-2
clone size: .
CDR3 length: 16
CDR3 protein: CASSRLGGRTTYEQYF
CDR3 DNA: TGTGCCAGCAGCCGCCTAGGAGGCCGCACAACCTACGAGCAGTACTTC

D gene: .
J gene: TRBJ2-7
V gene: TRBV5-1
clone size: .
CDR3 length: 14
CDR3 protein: CASSFLVTSYEQYF
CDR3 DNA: TGCGCCAGCAGCTTTCTTGTTACTTCTTACGAGCAGTACTTC

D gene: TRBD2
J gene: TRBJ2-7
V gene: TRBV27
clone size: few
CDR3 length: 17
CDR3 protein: CASRSLAGGRYSYEQYF
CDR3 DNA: TGTGCCAGCAGATCCCTAGCGGGGGGCCGCTACTCCTACGAGCAGTACTTC

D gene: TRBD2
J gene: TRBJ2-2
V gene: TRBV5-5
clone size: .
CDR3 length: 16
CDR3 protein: CASSLELGGYTGELFF
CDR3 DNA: TGTGCCAGCAGCTTGGAATTGGGGGGGTACACCGGGGAGCTGTTTTTT

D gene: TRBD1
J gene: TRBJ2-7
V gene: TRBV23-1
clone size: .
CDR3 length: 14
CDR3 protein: CASSQSEGAQEQYF
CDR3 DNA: TGCGCCAGCAGTCAATCTGAGGGGGCTCAAGAGCAGTACTTC

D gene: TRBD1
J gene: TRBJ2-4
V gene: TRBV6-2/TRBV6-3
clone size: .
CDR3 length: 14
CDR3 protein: CASSYADRGYIQYF
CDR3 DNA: TGTGCCAGCAGTTACGCGGACAGGGGATACATTCAGTACTTC

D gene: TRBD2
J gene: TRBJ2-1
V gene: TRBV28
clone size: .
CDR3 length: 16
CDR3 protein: CASSLSAGGPYNEQFF
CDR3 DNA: TGTGCCAGCAGTTTATCGGCGGGAGGGCCCTACAATGAGCAGTTCTTC

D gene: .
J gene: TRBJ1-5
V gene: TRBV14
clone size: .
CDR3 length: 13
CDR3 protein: CASSQQGSQPQHF
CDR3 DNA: TGTGCCAGCAGCCAACAGGGATCTCAGCCCCAGCATTTT

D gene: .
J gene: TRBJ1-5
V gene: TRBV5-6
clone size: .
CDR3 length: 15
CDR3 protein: CASSLRPGSNQPQHF
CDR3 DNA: TGTGCCAGCAGCTTGCGGCCAGGGAGCAATCAGCCCCAGCATTTT

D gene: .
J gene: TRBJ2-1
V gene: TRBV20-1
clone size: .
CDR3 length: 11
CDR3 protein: CSAPRGGEQFF
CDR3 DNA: TGCAGTGCTCCAAGGGGGGGGGAGCAGTTCTTC

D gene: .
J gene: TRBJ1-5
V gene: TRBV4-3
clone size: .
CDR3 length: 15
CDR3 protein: CASSQDRVSNQPQHF
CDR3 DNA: TGCGCCAGCAGCCAAGACAGGGTAAGCAATCAGCCCCAGCATTTT

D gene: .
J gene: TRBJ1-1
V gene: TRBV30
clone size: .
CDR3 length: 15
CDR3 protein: CAWSVSLGQNTEAFF
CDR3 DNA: TGTGCCTGGAGTGTATCCCTGGGGCAGAACACTGAAGCTTTCTTT

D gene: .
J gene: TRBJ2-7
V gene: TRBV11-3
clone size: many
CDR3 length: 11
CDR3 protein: CASTDSYEQYF
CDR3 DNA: TGTGCCAGCACCGACAGCTACGAGCAGTACTTC

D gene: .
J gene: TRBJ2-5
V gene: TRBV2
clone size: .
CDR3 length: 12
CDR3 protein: CAGRTVQETQYF
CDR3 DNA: TGTGCCGGGCGGACAGTCCAAGAGACCCAGTACTTC

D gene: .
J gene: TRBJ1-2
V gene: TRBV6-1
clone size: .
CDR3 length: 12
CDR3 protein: CASSTDGGGYTF
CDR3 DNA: TGTGCCAGCAGTACGGACGGGGGTGGCTACACCTTC

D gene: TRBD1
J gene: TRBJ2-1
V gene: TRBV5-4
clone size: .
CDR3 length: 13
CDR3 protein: CASSLGGQNEQFF
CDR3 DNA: TGTGCCAGCAGCTTGGGGGGACAGAATGAGCAGTTCTTC

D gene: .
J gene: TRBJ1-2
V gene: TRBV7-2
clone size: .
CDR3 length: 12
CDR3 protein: CASSPGGYGYTF
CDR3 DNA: TGTGCCAGCAGCCCCGGGGGTTATGGCTACACCTTC

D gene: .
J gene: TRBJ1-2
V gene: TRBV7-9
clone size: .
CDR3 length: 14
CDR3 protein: CASSLARNWYGYTF
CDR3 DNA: TGTGCCAGCAGCTTAGCGAGAAATTGGTATGGCTACACCTTC

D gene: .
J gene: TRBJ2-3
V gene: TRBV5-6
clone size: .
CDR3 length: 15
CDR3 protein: CASSFGAGSTDTQYF
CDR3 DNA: TGTGCCAGCAGCTTCGGGGCGGGAAGCACAGATACGCAGTATTTT

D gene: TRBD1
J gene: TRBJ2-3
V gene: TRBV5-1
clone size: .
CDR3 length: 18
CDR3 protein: CASRPKDRDHFSTDTQYF
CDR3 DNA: TGCGCCAGCAGGCCTAAGGACAGGGATCACTTTAGCACAGATACGCAGTATTTT

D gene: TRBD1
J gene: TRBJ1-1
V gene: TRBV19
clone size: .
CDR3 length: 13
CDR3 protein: CASRPTGDTEAFF
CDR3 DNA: TGTGCCAGTAGACCAACAGGGGATACTGAAGCTTTCTTT

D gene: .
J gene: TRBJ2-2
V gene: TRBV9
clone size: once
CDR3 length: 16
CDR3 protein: CASSTGGGRRYGELFF
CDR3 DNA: TGTGCCAGCAGCACCGGGGGCGGGAGACGTTACGGGGAGCTGTTTTTT

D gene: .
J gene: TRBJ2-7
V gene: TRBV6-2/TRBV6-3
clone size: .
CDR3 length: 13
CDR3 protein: CASSIDTTYEQYF
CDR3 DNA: TGTGCCAGCAGTATAGACACCACCTACGAGCAGTACTTC

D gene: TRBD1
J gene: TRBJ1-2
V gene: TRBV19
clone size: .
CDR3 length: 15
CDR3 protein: CASSSGQGPNYGYTF
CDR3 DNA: TGTGCCAGTAGTTCTGGACAGGGTCCGAACTATGGCTACACCTTC